These T cell receptor beta chains were read from a single sample in a study of beta chain features in type 1 diabetes. Assay used: immunoSEQ multiplex PCR; TCRdb lists only in-frame clones, some missing. The sample has 200,000 to 250,000 clones, over 12% seen once. Material for sequencing was naive CD4+ T cells from blood. These receptor sequences come from a middle-aged woman in good health. Each CDR3 is given with its conserved first and last residue. Each record gives: D gene, J gene, V gene, clone size, CDR3 DNA, CDR3 protein. A D gene is named only where the DNA matches it firmly. Clone size is shown for a subset of rows, as once, few, many or a class of expanded clone.

d_gene: .
j_gene: TRBJ2-7
v_gene: TRBV4-3
abundance: few
CDR3nt: TGCGCCAGCAGCCAAGATGCCGAAGGGGCGGCAGCCTACGAGCAGTACTTC
CDR3aa: CASSQDAEGAAAYEQYF

d_gene: .
j_gene: TRBJ2-3
v_gene: TRBV25-1
abundance: few
CDR3nt: TGTGCCAGCAGTGAAGGCCCAGCGGCGAGACTCCTCACAGATACGCAGTATTTT
CDR3aa: CASSEGPAARLLTDTQYF

d_gene: .
j_gene: TRBJ1-2
v_gene: TRBV28
abundance: .
CDR3nt: TGTGCCAGCAGTTTTGTGGCGGCTCCTTATGGCTACACCTTC
CDR3aa: CASSFVAAPYGYTF

d_gene: .
j_gene: TRBJ1-1
v_gene: TRBV4-2
abundance: few
CDR3nt: TGTGCCAGCAGCCAAGGAGACATGAACACTGAAGCTTTCTTT
CDR3aa: CASSQGDMNTEAFF

d_gene: TRBD2
j_gene: TRBJ2-1
v_gene: TRBV19
abundance: .
CDR3nt: TGTGCCAGTAGTATCCGAGCGGGGGGGCTCAATGAGCAGTTCTTC
CDR3aa: CASSIRAGGLNEQFF

d_gene: .
j_gene: TRBJ2-2
v_gene: TRBV7-7
abundance: few
CDR3nt: TGTGCTAGCAGCTCAACTCGACAGTCCGCGAACACCGGGGAGCTGTTTTTT
CDR3aa: CASSSTRQSANTGELFF

d_gene: TRBD1
j_gene: TRBJ1-2
v_gene: TRBV6-5
abundance: few
CDR3nt: TGTGCCAGCAGGAGACAGGGGAACTATGGCTACACCTTC
CDR3aa: CASRRQGNYGYTF

d_gene: .
j_gene: TRBJ1-1
v_gene: TRBV7-7
abundance: .
CDR3nt: TGTGCTAGCAGCCCGTACAGTACCTCAGGCACTGAAGCTTTCTTT
CDR3aa: CASSPYSTSGTEAFF

d_gene: .
j_gene: TRBJ2-1
v_gene: TRBV29-1
abundance: .
CDR3nt: TGCAGCGGTGGGACTGTCAGGCACAATGAGCAGTTCTTC
CDR3aa: CSGGTVRHNEQFF

d_gene: .
j_gene: TRBJ1-3
v_gene: TRBV7-2
abundance: .
CDR3nt: TGTGCCAGCGGGAGGCGGGATGGAAACACCATATATTTT
CDR3aa: CASGRRDGNTIYF

d_gene: .
j_gene: TRBJ1-2
v_gene: TRBV19
abundance: .
CDR3nt: TGTGCCAGTAGCTCTTCCGTCGGGGGGGTCTACTATGGCTACACCTTC
CDR3aa: CASSSSVGGVYYGYTF

d_gene: .
j_gene: TRBJ1-1
v_gene: TRBV6-1
abundance: few
CDR3nt: TGTGCCAGCATTACAGGTTTGGGCACTGAAGCTTTCTTT
CDR3aa: CASITGLGTEAFF

d_gene: TRBD1
j_gene: TRBJ1-5
v_gene: TRBV27
abundance: .
CDR3nt: TGTGCCAGCAGTCTGGACAGGGCTAGCAATCAGCCCCAGCATTTT
CDR3aa: CASSLDRASNQPQHF

d_gene: TRBD2
j_gene: TRBJ2-7
v_gene: TRBV9
abundance: .
CDR3nt: TGTGCCAGCAGCGTAGGAGCGGGCGGGGGGGCCTACGAGCAGTACTTC
CDR3aa: CASSVGAGGGAYEQYF

d_gene: .
j_gene: TRBJ1-3
v_gene: TRBV7-2
abundance: .
CDR3nt: TGTGCCAGCAGCCCAGGAGGAGGGCCAGGGACTGGAAACACCATATATTTT
CDR3aa: CASSPGGGPGTGNTIYF

d_gene: .
j_gene: TRBJ1-5
v_gene: TRBV10-2
abundance: .
CDR3nt: TGCGCCAGCAGTGAGTCAGGGGGGGATTATCAGCCCCAGCATTTT
CDR3aa: CASSESGGDYQPQHF

d_gene: TRBD1
j_gene: TRBJ1-2
v_gene: TRBV5-1
abundance: .
CDR3nt: TGCGCCAGCAGCCTGGGACAGGACTATGGCTACACCTTC
CDR3aa: CASSLGQDYGYTF

d_gene: TRBD2
j_gene: TRBJ2-3
v_gene: TRBV19
abundance: few
CDR3nt: TGTGCCAGTAGTAAGGGTAGCGGGGGTACAGATACGCAGTATTTT
CDR3aa: CASSKGSGGTDTQYF

d_gene: TRBD2
j_gene: TRBJ2-3
v_gene: TRBV9
abundance: few
CDR3nt: TGTGCCAGCAGCGTAGGATTAGCGGGGGGGGTGGCAGATACGCAGTATTTT
CDR3aa: CASSVGLAGGVADTQYF

d_gene: TRBD2
j_gene: TRBJ2-3
v_gene: TRBV5-4
abundance: .
CDR3nt: TGTGCCAGCAGCTTAGGACTAGCGACGGATACGCAGTATTTT
CDR3aa: CASSLGLATDTQYF

d_gene: .
j_gene: TRBJ2-7
v_gene: TRBV7-9
abundance: few
CDR3nt: TGTGCCACCGTCGTCTACGAGCAGTACTTC
CDR3aa: CATVVYEQYF

d_gene: .
j_gene: TRBJ1-5
v_gene: TRBV19
abundance: few
CDR3nt: TGTGCATCAGGGAGGGGCAATAGCAATCAGCCCCAGCATTTT
CDR3aa: CASGRGNSNQPQHF

d_gene: TRBD1
j_gene: TRBJ2-7
v_gene: TRBV19
abundance: few
CDR3nt: TGTGCCAGTAGTATAAGGACAGGGTCAAGCGAGCAGTACTTC
CDR3aa: CASSIRTGSSEQYF

d_gene: .
j_gene: TRBJ2-5
v_gene: TRBV19
abundance: few
CDR3nt: TGTGCCAGTAGTATTGCCGACAGTTTTGCGAGGGAGACCCAGTACTTC
CDR3aa: CASSIADSFARETQYF

d_gene: .
j_gene: TRBJ1-2
v_gene: TRBV7-2
abundance: .
CDR3nt: TGTGCCAGCACCGCGGACATGCGTGGCTATGGCTACACCTTC
CDR3aa: CASTADMRGYGYTF

d_gene: .
j_gene: TRBJ1-1
v_gene: TRBV27
abundance: .
CDR3nt: TGTGCCAGCAGTCCGCCTATGAGCGGGGGAACTGAAGCTTTCTTT
CDR3aa: CASSPPMSGGTEAFF

d_gene: TRBD2
j_gene: TRBJ2-3
v_gene: TRBV15
abundance: .
CDR3nt: TGTGCCACCAGCCCGGGCGGGGGGTCGCCTAGCACAGATACGCAGTATTTT
CDR3aa: CATSPGGGSPSTDTQYF

d_gene: .
j_gene: TRBJ2-7
v_gene: TRBV6-1
abundance: .
CDR3nt: TGTGCCAGCAGTGAACACGGGGGTTCCGAGCAGTACTTC
CDR3aa: CASSEHGGSEQYF

d_gene: .
j_gene: TRBJ2-2
v_gene: TRBV27
abundance: .
CDR3nt: TGTGCCAGCAGTCGGAGCGCCGGGGAGCTGTTTTTT
CDR3aa: CASSRSAGELFF